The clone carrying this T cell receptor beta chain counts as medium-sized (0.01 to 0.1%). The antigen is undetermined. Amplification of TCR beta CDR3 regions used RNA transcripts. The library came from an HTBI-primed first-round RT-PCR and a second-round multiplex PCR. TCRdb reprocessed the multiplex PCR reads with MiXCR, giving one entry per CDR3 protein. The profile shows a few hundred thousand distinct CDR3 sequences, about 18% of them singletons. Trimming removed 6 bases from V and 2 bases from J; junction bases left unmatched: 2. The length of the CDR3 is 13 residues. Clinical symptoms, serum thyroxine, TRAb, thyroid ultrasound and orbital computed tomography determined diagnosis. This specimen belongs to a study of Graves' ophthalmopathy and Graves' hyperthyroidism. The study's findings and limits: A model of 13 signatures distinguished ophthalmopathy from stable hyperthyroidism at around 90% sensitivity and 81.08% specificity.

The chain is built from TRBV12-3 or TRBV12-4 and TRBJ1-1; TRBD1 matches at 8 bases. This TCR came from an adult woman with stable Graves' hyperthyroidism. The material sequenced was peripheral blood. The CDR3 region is CASRTGDNTEAFF. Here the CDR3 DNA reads TGTGCCAGCAGGACAGGGGACAACACTGAAGCTTTCTTT.